This TCR beta chain stems from a study of identical twins. The study, taken as a whole, reports: Interpretation of the results relied on cross-sectional statistical analysis and not on following the same donors. Insertions were fewer in abundant cord blood beta clonotypes, whereas memory repertoires showed none of this pattern.

TCRdb passed the 5' RACE reads through MiXCR, listing each CDR3 protein once. The sample yields about 1.7 million distinct CDR3 sequences, under 35% seen once. Concerning this clonotype itself: Its antigen is unidentified.

The CDR3 length is 20 residues. In germline, CDR1 is SGHRS, CDR2 YFSETQ. This clonotype was obtained from a newborn girl in good health. The source material was cord blood. The chain uses TRBV5-1 and TRBJ2-1; 8 bases map to TRBD2. With the DNA end fitting TRBJ2-7 better, the J assignment may be wrong. As DNA, the CDR3 is TGCGCCAGCAGCACACGTCCTCAGCTTAGCGGGACCAGCTCCTACAATGAGCAGTACTTC. Amino acids: CASSTRPQLSGTSSYNEQYF.